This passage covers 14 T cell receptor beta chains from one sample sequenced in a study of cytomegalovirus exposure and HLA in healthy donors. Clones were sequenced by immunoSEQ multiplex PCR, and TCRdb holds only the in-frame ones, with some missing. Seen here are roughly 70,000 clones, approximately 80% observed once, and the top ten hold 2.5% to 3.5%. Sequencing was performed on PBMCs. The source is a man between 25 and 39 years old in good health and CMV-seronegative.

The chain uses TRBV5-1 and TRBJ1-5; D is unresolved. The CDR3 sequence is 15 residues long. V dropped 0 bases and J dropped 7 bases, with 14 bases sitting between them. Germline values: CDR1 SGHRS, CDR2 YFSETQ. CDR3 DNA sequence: TGCGCCAGCAGCTTGGGGGCCGGGGAGGGACAGCCCCAGCATTTT. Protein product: CASSLGAGEGQPQHF.

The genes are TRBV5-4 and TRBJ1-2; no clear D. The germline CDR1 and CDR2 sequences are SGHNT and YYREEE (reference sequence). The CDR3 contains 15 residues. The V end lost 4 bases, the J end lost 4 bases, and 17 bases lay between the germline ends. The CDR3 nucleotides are TGTGCCAGCAGCCTTGAGGCACATCTTACCTATGGCTACACCTTC. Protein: CASSLEAHLTYGYTF.

This CDR3 is CATFSGVEAFF. DNA for the CDR3: TGTGCCACCTTCTCCGGTGTTGAAGCTTTCTTT. The chain uses TRBV6-5 and TRBJ1-1; D not resolved. Deletions cut 10 bases from V and 7 bases from J, with 13 bases between. Per germline, CDR1 MNHEY and CDR2 SVGAGI. The CDR3 extends over 11 amino acids.

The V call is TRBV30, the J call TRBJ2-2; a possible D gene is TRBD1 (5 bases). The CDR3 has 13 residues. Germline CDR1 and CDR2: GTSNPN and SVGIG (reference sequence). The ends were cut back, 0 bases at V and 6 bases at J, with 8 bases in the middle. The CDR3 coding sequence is TGTGCCTGGAGTGTACTGGGGCCCGGGGAGCTGTTTTTT. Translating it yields CAWSVLGPGELFF.

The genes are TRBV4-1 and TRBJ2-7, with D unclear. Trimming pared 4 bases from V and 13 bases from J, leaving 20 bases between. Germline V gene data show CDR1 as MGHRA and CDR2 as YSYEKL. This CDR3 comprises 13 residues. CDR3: CASSLSVRVGLYF. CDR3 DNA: TGCGCCAGCAGCCTAAGCGTTCGGGTAGGTCTTTACTTC.

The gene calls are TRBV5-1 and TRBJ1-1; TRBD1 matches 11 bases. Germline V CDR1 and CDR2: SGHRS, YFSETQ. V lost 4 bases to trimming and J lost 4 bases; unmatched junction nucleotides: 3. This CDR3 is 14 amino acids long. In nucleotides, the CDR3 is TGCGCCAGCAGCCCCGGGACAGGGGGCACTGAAGCTTTCTTT. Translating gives CASSPGTGGTEAFF.

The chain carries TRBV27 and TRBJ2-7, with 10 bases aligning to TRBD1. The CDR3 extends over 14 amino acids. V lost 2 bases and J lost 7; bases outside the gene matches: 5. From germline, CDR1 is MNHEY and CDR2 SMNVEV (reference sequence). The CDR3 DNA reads TGTGCCAGCAGTTTAGGGACAGGGGTTAGAGAGCAGTACTTC. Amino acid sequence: CASSLGTGVREQYF.

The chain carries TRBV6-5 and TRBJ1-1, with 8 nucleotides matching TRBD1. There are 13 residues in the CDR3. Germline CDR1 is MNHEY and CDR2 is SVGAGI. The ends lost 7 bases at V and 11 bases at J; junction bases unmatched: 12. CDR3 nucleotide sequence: TGTGCCAGCACCGGGACAGGCTCTAGGTCGGCTTTCTTT. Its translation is CASTGTGSRSAFF.

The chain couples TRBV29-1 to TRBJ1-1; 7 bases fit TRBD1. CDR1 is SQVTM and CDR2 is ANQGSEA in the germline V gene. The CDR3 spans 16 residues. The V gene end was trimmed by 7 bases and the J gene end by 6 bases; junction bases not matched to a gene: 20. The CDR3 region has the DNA TGCAGCGGGGGAGGGCGGGGGGCGGACAGGAAGCCTGAAGCTTTCTTT. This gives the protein CSGGGRGADRKPEAFF. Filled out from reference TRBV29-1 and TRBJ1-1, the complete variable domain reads SAVISQKPSRDICQRGTSLTIQCQVDSQVTMMFWYRQQPGQSLTLIATANQGSEATYESGFVIDKFPISRPNLTFSTLTVSNMSPEDSSIYLCSGGGRGADRKPEAFFGQGTRLTVV.

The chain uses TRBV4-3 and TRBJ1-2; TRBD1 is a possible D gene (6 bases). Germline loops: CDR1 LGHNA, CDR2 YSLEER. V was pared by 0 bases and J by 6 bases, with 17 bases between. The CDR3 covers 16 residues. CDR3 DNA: TGCGCCAGCAGCCAAGAACTTCCCAGGACAGAAAATGGCTACACCTTC. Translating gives CASSQELPRTENGYTF.

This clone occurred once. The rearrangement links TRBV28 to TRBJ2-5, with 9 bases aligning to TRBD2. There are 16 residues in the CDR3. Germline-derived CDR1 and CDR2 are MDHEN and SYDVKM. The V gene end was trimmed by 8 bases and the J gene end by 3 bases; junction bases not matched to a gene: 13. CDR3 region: CASGRWVAGEEETQYF. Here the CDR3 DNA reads TGTGCCAGCGGTCGCTGGGTAGCGGGAGAAGAAGAGACCCAGTACTTC.

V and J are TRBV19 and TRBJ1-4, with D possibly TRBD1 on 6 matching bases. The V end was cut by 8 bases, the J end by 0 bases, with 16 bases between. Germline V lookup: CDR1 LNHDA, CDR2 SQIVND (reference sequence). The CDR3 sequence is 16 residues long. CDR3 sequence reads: CASGTDSGATNEKLFF. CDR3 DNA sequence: TGTGCCAGTGGGACGGACAGTGGGGCAACTAATGAAAAACTGTTTTTT.

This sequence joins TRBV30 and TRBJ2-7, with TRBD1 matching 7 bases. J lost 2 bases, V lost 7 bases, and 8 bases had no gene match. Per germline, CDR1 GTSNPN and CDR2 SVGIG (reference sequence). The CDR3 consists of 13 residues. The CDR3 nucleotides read TGTGCCTTCCGGGACAGAGAGACCTACGAGCAGTACTTC. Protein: CAFRDRETYEQYF.

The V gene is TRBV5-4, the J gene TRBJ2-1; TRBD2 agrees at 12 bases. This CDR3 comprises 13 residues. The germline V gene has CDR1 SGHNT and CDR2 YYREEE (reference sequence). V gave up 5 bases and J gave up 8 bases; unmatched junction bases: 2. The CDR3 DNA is TGTGCCAGCAGTCCTAGCGGGAGGGATGAGCAGTTCTTC. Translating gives CASSPSGRDEQFF.